Each of the 27 T cell receptor beta chains below was sequenced from the same sample in a study of T cell responses to AZD1222 COVID-19 vaccine. Generated by immunoSEQ multiplex PCR, the TCRdb table keeps only in-frame clones and is missing some. The sample has roughly 72,000 clones, about 87% seen once. This sample comprised peripheral blood, obtained 28 days after the second dose of the MenACWY control vaccine. These receptors were collected from an adult who received the MenACWY meningococcal vaccine as a control.

The chain uses TRBV12-1 and TRBJ1-6; TRBD1 was called by the table and not checked on the DNA. TRBV12-1 is a pseudogene locus. There are 15 residues in the CDR3. CDR3 DNA sequence: TGTGCCAGCAGCCCCAAGGGACAGAATAATTCACCCCTCCACTTT. It yields the protein CASSPKGQNNSPLHF.

V is TRBV4-2 and J is TRBJ2-1, with D possibly TRBD2 on 6 matching bases. V dropped 4 bases and J dropped 1 base, with 14 bases sitting between them. The germline V gene encodes CDR1 LGHNA and CDR2 YNFKEQ. This CDR3 region has 16 residues. CDR3 in amino acids: CASSPLGTSSYNEQFF. The CDR3 region has the DNA TGTGCCAGCAGCCCCCTCGGGACTTCTTCCTACAATGAGCAGTTCTTC.

This clone was found once. The chain joins TRBV6-5 to TRBJ1-6, with 7 bases fitting TRBD1. V shed 2 bases, J shed 7 bases, and the junction held 2 bases outside the gene matches. Germline V gene sequence: CDR1 MNHEY, CDR2 SVGAGI. The CDR3 runs to 14 residues. The CDR3 DNA sequence: TGTGCCAGCAGTTACACAGGGGCCAATTCACCCCTCCACTTT. Translating gives CASSYTGANSPLHF.

This clone was observed once. V usage is TRBV7-9 and J usage is TRBJ1-1; 9 bases agree with TRBD1. Germline V gene sequence: CDR1 SEHNR, CDR2 FQNEAQ (reference sequence). J lost 3 bases, V lost 5 bases, and 4 bases had no gene match. The CDR3 totals 14 residues. The CDR3 region is CASSAWTGDTEAFF. Written as DNA, the CDR3 is TGTGCCAGCAGCGCCTGGACAGGGGACACTGAAGCTTTCTTT.

This chain connects TRBV5-4 to TRBJ1-2; D may be TRBD1 (5 bases). This CDR3 has 16 amino acids. V was cut by 5 bases and J by 8 bases, with 25 bases left in between. Germline V CDR1 and CDR2: SGHNT, YYREEE (reference sequence). The CDR3 DNA is TGTGCCAGCAGGGATAGACAGTCCCTATCCTCTTGGGGCTACACCTTC. Encoded protein: CASRDRQSLSSWGYTF.

The chain uses TRBV29-1 and TRBJ1-5; D not certain. Germline values: CDR1 SQVTM, CDR2 ANQGSEA. The CDR3 covers 10 residues. Trimming pared 7 bases from V and 7 bases from J, leaving 8 bases between. In nucleotides, the CDR3 is TGCAGCGCCCCCTGGCAGCCCCAGCATTTT. Protein: CSAPWQPQHF.

The rearrangement uses TRBV18 and TRBJ2-6, with TRBD1 matching over 10 bases. V dropped 6 bases and J dropped 0; count of bases not matched to a gene: 8. The CDR3 length is 18 residues. Germline V CDR1 and CDR2: KGHSH, LQKENI. The CDR3 nucleotides are TGTGCCAGCTCGCCGGGACAGGGGTCCTCCTCTGGGGCCAACGTCCTGACTTTC. It translates to CASSPGQGSSSGANVLTF. Drawing the rest from reference TRBV18 and TRBJ2-6, the complete variable domain is NAGVMQNPRHLVRRRGQEARLRCSPMKGHSHVYWYRQLPEEGLKFMVYLQKENIIDESGMPKERFSAEFPKEGPSILRIQQVVRGDSAAYFCASSPGQGSSSGANVLTFGAGSRLTVL.

This clone appeared a single time. V gene TRBV30 combines with J gene TRBJ2-2; D not certain. This CDR3 has 15 residues. Trimming pared 1 base from V and 1 base from J, leaving 10 bases between. Germline V gene sequence: CDR1 GTSNPN, CDR2 SVGIG (reference sequence). DNA for the CDR3: TGTGCCTGGAGTGCTCGGCCGGGGAACACCGGGGAGCTGTTTTTT. This gives the protein CAWSARPGNTGELFF.

This clone was detected only once. The V and J genes are TRBV7-2 and TRBJ1-1; D call uncertain. The CDR3 is made up of 15 amino acids. Trimming pared 1 base from V and 1 base from J, leaving 10 bases between. Germline V gene sequence: CDR1 SGHTA, CDR2 FQGNSA. CDR3 amino acids: CASSLGSTRNTEAFF. DNA for the CDR3: TGTGCCAGCAGCTTAGGTAGCACCCGGAACACTGAAGCTTTCTTT. Combining the CDR3 with reference TRBV7-2 and TRBJ1-1 gives the whole variable domain GAGVSQSPSNKVTEKGKDVELRCDPISGHTALYWYRQSLGQGLEFLIYFQGNSAPDKSGLPSDRFSAERTGGSVSTLTIQRTQQEDSAVYLCASSLGSTRNTEAFFGQGTRLTVV.

The rearrangement joins TRBV5-5 to TRBJ2-1, with D uncertain. The CDR3 runs to 11 residues. Trimming shortened V by 4 bases and J by 7 bases, and 6 bases separated the two germline ends. The germline CDR1 and CDR2 sequences are SGHKS and YYEKEE (reference sequence). CDR3 region: CASSLQNEQFF. The CDR3 nucleotides are TGTGCCAGCAGCCTCCAGAATGAGCAGTTCTTC.

The genes are TRBV7-9 and TRBJ1-2; TRBD1 matches at 12 bases. The CDR3 runs 15 residues. Germline CDR1 SEHNR, CDR2 FQNEAQ (reference sequence). The V gene end was trimmed by 5 bases and the J gene end by 6 bases; junction bases not matched to a gene: 7. The CDR3 sequence is CASSRGTGGPHGYTF. The CDR3 DNA reads as TGTGCCAGCAGCCGGGGGACAGGGGGCCCTCATGGCTACACCTTC.

The V and J genes are TRBV5-1 and TRBJ1-1, with D perhaps matching TRBD1 (5 bases). The V end lost 5 bases, the J end lost 4 bases, and 12 bases lay between the germline ends. The length of the CDR3 is 13 residues. Germline V lookup: CDR1 SGHRS, CDR2 YFSETQ. The CDR3 nucleotides read TGCGCCAGCAGAGACGCAGGGTTCACTGAAGCTTTCTTT. It is translated as CASRDAGFTEAFF.

V and J are TRBV28 and TRBJ1-2; TRBD1 matches at 11 bases. CDR1 is MDHEN, CDR2 SYDVKM, per germline. There are 13 residues in the CDR3. Unmatched junction bases numbered 2, after V lost 6 bases and J lost 5 bases. CDR3 loop: CASSGQGAYGYTF. For the CDR3, the DNA is TGTGCCAGCAGCGGACAGGGGGCTTATGGCTACACCTTC.

The chain links TRBV30 to TRBJ1-2, with 7 positions matching TRBD1. This CDR3 has 15 amino acids. Losses at the gene ends were 2 bases for V and 3 bases for J; bases not matched to a gene: 9. Germline values: CDR1 GTSNPN, CDR2 SVGIG (reference sequence). CDR3 region: CAWSSPGQVYYGYTF. The CDR3 coding sequence is TGTGCCTGGAGTTCCCCCGGACAGGTGTACTATGGCTACACCTTC. Supplemented by reference TRBV30 and TRBJ1-2, the full variable domain reads SQTIHQWPATLVQPVGSPLSLECTVEGTSNPNLYWYRQAAGRGLQLLFYSVGIGQISSEVPQNLSASRPQDRQFILSSKKLLLSDSGFYLCAWSSPGQVYYGYTFGSGTRLTVV.

This clone has just a few counts. The chain joins TRBV4-1 to TRBJ2-1, with 8 nucleotides matching TRBD2. V lost 0 bases and J lost 4; bases outside the gene matches: 14. Germline CDR1 is MGHRA and CDR2 is YSYEKL. This CDR3 is built from 19 residues. CDR3 sequence reads: CASSQDRGGSVAGYNEQFF. The CDR3 DNA sequence: TGCGCCAGCAGCCAAGATCGGGGAGGGTCGGTAGCGGGGTACAATGAGCAGTTCTTC.

The chain employs TRBV9 and TRBJ1-1, with TRBD1 matching 10 bases. This CDR3 comprises 15 residues. J gave up 4 bases and V 3 bases, and 6 bases lay outside the gene matches. Per germline, CDR1 SGDLS and CDR2 YYNGEE. CDR3 nucleotide sequence: TGTGCCAGCAGCGAATTGGACAGGGGGGTCACTGAAGCTTTCTTT. This codes for CASSELDRGVTEAFF. Filled out from reference TRBV9 and TRBJ1-1, the complete variable domain reads DSGVTQTPKHLITATGQRVTLRCSPRSGDLSVYWYQQSLDQGLQFLIQYYNGEERAKGNILERFSAQQFPDLHSELNLSSLELGDSALYFCASSELDRGVTEAFFGQGTRLTVV.

The chain carries TRBV3-1 (or the pseudogene TRBV3-2) and TRBJ1-1; TRBD1 matches at 7 bases. The CDR3 is 15 amino acids. V gave up 8 bases and J gave up 1 base; unmatched junction bases: 10. Germline CDR1 LGHDT, CDR2 YNNKEL (reference sequence). The CDR3 nucleotides are TGTGCCAGCTGCTCCAGGGGGGGGTCGAACACTGAAGCTTTCTTT. Its protein product is CASCSRGGSNTEAFF.

This clone has a single count. J is TRBJ2-2 and V is TRBV4-3; 12 bases are shared with TRBD1. Germline-derived CDR1 and CDR2 are LGHNA and YSLEER. The CDR3 extends over 16 amino acids. After removal of 4 bases from V and 2 bases from J, the junction contained 2 bases not matched to a gene. This CDR3 reads CASSRDRGHNTGELFF. For the CDR3, the DNA is TGCGCCAGCAGCCGGGACAGGGGGCACAACACCGGGGAGCTGTTTTTT.

This rearrangement joins TRBV2 to TRBJ1-5; D remains ambiguous. CDR1 and CDR2 from the germline V gene are SNHLY and FYNNEI. The CDR3 consists of 14 residues. Trimming cost V 1 base and J 7 bases, with 11 bases left between them. The CDR3, as DNA: TGTGCCAGCAGTGAAGGAAGGGTGGAACAGCCCCAGCATTTT. Protein: CASSEGRVEQPQHF.

This chain connects TRBV5-4 to TRBJ1-6; 7 bases are a match to TRBD1. The CDR3 has 14 residues. V shed 3 bases, J shed 9 bases, and the junction held 6 bases outside the gene matches. Germline loops: CDR1 SGHNT, CDR2 YYREEE (reference sequence). This CDR3 reads CASSSTGERSPLHF. In nucleotides, the CDR3 is TGTGCCAGCAGCTCAACAGGGGAGCGTTCACCCCTCCACTTT. The full variable domain, completed using reference TRBV5-4 and TRBJ1-6, is ETGVTQSPTHLIKTRGQQVTLRCSSQSGHNTVSWYQQALGQGPQFIFQYYREEENGRGNFPPRFSGLQFPNYSSELNVNALELDDSALYLCASSSTGERSPLHFGNGTRLTVT.

J is TRBJ1-5 and V is TRBV6-6, with a weak D call TRBD1 (5 bases). The germline V gene encodes CDR1 MNHNY and CDR2 SVGAGI (reference sequence). Trimming removed 8 bases from V and 5 bases from J, with 16 bases in between. This CDR3 region has 14 residues. This CDR3 is CASRGRTDHQPQHF. CDR3 nucleotides: TGTGCCAGCCGGGGACGGACGGATCATCAGCCCCAGCATTTT.

The chain uses TRBV30 and TRBJ2-3, with 7 positions matching TRBD2. The ends lost 3 bases at V and 4 bases at J; junction bases unmatched: 13. Per germline, CDR1 GTSNPN and CDR2 SVGIG (reference sequence). The CDR3 length is 16 residues. CDR3 in amino acids: CAWRPFSAGYADTQYF. CDR3 nucleotide sequence: TGTGCCTGGAGACCCTTCTCAGCGGGGTACGCAGATACGCAGTATTTT.

This sequence joins TRBV11-2 and TRBJ2-7, with TRBD2 identical over 11 bases. The germline CDR1 and CDR2 sequences are SGHAT and FQNNGV. CDR3 length: 19 amino acids. V shed 5 bases and J 0 bases; nucleotides not matched to a gene: 15. The CDR3 DNA reads as TGTGCCAGCAGCCCCCCTCTAGCGGGGGGCCATCTGAGCTCCTACGAGCAGTACTTC. This translates into CASSPPLAGGHLSSYEQYF.

V is TRBV30 and J is TRBJ2-7; D is possibly TRBD1 (6 bases). Per germline, CDR1 GTSNPN and CDR2 SVGIG (reference sequence). The CDR3 extends over 14 amino acids. V lost 5 bases to trimming and J lost 3 bases, with 17 bases between them. CDR3 bases: TGTGCCTGGGCCCCCGGGACAAATGTCTACGAGCAGTACTTC. This gives the protein CAWAPGTNVYEQYF.

The V and J genes are TRBV19 and TRBJ2-7, with a possible D match to TRBD1 (6 bases). Germline V lookup: CDR1 LNHDA, CDR2 SQIVND (reference sequence). Trimming took 0 bases from V and 1 from J, leaving 13 bases between them. This CDR3 region has 16 residues. CDR3 nucleotides: TGTGCCAGTAGTATAGATATCGGACAGCGTTCCTACGAGCAGTACTTC. Protein: CASSIDIGQRSYEQYF.

The chain has TRBV10-3 and TRBJ2-3; the match to TRBD2 covers 10 bases. CDR1 is ENHRY and CDR2 is SYGVKD in the germline V gene. V was pared by 9 bases and J by 4 bases, with 1 base of the junction left unmatched. CDR3 length equals 12 residues. CDR3 sequence reads: CAISGGADTQYF. As DNA, the CDR3 is TGTGCCATAAGCGGGGGGGCAGATACGCAGTATTTT.

The sample holds one count of this clone. The chain couples TRBV5-1 to TRBJ2-2; TRBD1 matches 7 bases. Germline V lookup: CDR1 SGHRS, CDR2 YFSETQ. The CDR3 has 20 amino acids. Trimming cost V 0 bases and J 6 bases; bases outside gene matches: 20. The CDR3 protein is CASSLVPPGQAARVPGELFF. CDR3 bases: TGCGCCAGCAGCTTGGTCCCCCCCGGACAGGCGGCCCGGGTCCCCGGGGAGCTGTTTTTT.